The clone carrying this T cell receptor (beta chain) was counted once. Its antigen is currently unknown. Use of 60 Vbeta and 13 Jbeta primers characterized the PCR. Here immunoSEQ multiplex PCR was the method, and the copy in TCRdb shows in-frame clones only, minus some. The sample yields 200,000 or so clones, about four fifths seen once. The data originate from a study of cytomegalovirus exposure and HLA in healthy donors. For the study at large: The study's early data release held about 80 million unique TCRs from HLA-typed donors. Study-level points and caveats: Roughly uniform sequencing depth across donors was assumed, possibly incorrectly. The majority of TCR sequences were rare, yet some public TCRs appeared in many donors.

V was clipped by 6 bases and J by 0 bases, with 11 bases between them. The V gene's germline CDR1 is LGHNT and CDR2 FRNRAP. The CDR3 covers 14 residues. Material for sequencing was PBMCs. The sequence was obtained from a male donor in good health and CMV-seropositive. V usage is TRBV12-5 and J usage is TRBJ1-1; D is unresolved. The CDR3 reads CASGPPTVNTEAFF. The DNA of the CDR3 is TGTGCTAGTGGACCCCCCACAGTGAACACTGAAGCTTTCTTT.